A single sample gave rise to the 17 T cell receptor beta chains below, sequenced in a study of T cell responses to AZD1222 COVID-19 vaccine. The table came from immunoSEQ multiplex PCR; TCRdb's copy has only in-frame clones and leaves some out. The repertoire holds approximately 300,000 clones, with around 92% as singletons. The specimen was peripheral blood, collected 28 days after the second AZD1222 dose. The origin of the receptors is an adult who received the AZD1222 COVID-19 vaccine.

The gene calls are TRBV7-8 and TRBJ2-2, with D perhaps matching TRBD2 (6 bases). The CDR3 has 17 residues. V was trimmed by 1 base and J by 9 bases, leaving 21 bases between them. Germline V gene lookup returns CDR1 SGHVS and CDR2 FQNEAQ. CDR3 sequence (DNA): TGTGCCAGCAGCTTAGAGGATTGGGGGACTTTCCCCCGGGAGCTGTTTTTT. Its translation: CASSLEDWGTFPRELFF.

The chain is built from TRBV28 and TRBJ2-2; D is perhaps TRBD1 (6 bases). There are 13 residues in the CDR3. CDR1 is MDHEN and CDR2 is SYDVKM in the germline V gene. Trimming removed 6 bases at V and 6 bases at J, with 11 bases between. CDR3: CASRLGAPGELFF. CDR3 in DNA: TGTGCCAGCAGGTTGGGGGCGCCCGGGGAGCTGTTTTTT.

The V gene is TRBV28, the J gene TRBJ2-7; 13 bases map to TRBD2. Per the germline V gene, CDR1 is MDHEN and CDR2 is SYDVKM. The CDR3 is 15 amino acids. The junction had 7 bases not matched to a gene; V was cut back by 5 bases and J by 6 bases. The CDR3 spells CASSPLAGGLVEQYF. The CDR3, as DNA: TGTGCCAGCAGTCCACTAGCGGGAGGGCTGGTCGAGCAGTACTTC.

This chain links TRBV4-3 with TRBJ2-7; 7 positions agree with TRBD2. Trimming cost V 4 bases and J 2 bases; bases outside gene matches: 11. CDR1 LGHNA and CDR2 YSLEER come from the germline V gene. The CDR3 extends over 16 amino acids. The CDR3: CASSLAYGLVPYEQYF. DNA for the CDR3: TGCGCCAGCAGCCTAGCTTATGGACTAGTCCCCTACGAGCAGTACTTC.

The chain recombines TRBV29-1 with TRBJ1-2, with D maybe TRBD1 (6 bases). This CDR3 has 13 residues. CDR1 and CDR2 from the germline V gene are SQVTM and ANQGSEA. Trimming pared 3 bases from V and 4 bases from J, leaving 12 bases between. CDR3 in DNA: TGCAGCGTTGAGAAGGGGGATTTCTATGGCTACACCTTC. This encodes CSVEKGDFYGYTF.

The rearrangement joins TRBV5-1 to TRBJ2-1; possibly TRBD1 for D (6 bases). CDR1 SGHRS and CDR2 YFSETQ come from the germline V gene. The CDR3 spans 13 residues. Deletions cut 0 bases from V and 10 bases from J, with 11 bases between. The CDR3 DNA follows: TGCGCCAGCAGCTTGGCACAGGGTGGGGAGCAGTTCTTC. This sequence encodes CASSLAQGGEQFF.

The chain links TRBV2 to TRBJ2-5; TRBD1 matches 8 bases. CDR3 length: 15 residues. V lost 2 bases and J lost 4; bases outside the gene matches: 6. Germline V gene lookup returns CDR1 SNHLY and CDR2 FYNNEI. The CDR3 coding sequence is TGTGCCAGCAGTGAACAGGGGGCTCGGGGAGAGACCCAGTACTTC. This encodes CASSEQGARGETQYF.

The rearrangement uses TRBV12-3 or TRBV12-4 and TRBJ1-2, with a possible D match to TRBD1 (6 bases). CDR3 length: 13 residues. Trimming shortened V by 3 bases and J by 8 bases, and 13 bases separated the two germline ends. CDR3 region: CASSFGTISGYTF. In nucleotides, the CDR3 is TGTGCCAGCAGTTTCGGGACAATTAGCGGCTACACCTTC.

A note on this clone: Different DNA sequences within this sample yield the same CDR3. V usage is TRBV19 and J usage is TRBJ1-1; D is ambiguous. V lost 3 bases and J 3 bases, leaving 8 bases between the germline ends. Germline V gene sequence: CDR1 LNHDA, CDR2 SQIVND (reference sequence). This CDR3 spans 13 amino acids. The CDR3 nucleotides read TGTGCCAGTAGTATCGGGAGGGACACTGAAGCTTTCTTT. Its protein product is CASSIGRDTEAFF.

V and J are TRBV7-9 and TRBJ2-3; D tentatively reads TRBD1 or TRBD2 (6 bases each). V was pared by 1 base and J by 8 bases, with 25 bases between. Germline-derived CDR1 and CDR2 are SEHNR and FQNEAQ (reference sequence). CDR3 length: 18 amino acids. In DNA, the CDR3 is TGTGCCAGCAGCTTAGAGGGGGGTGGCTTCTCACTCCGAGGTACGCAGTATTTT. Translated, it gives CASSLEGGGFSLRGTQYF.

This chain links TRBV19 with TRBJ1-1; TRBD1 matches at 10 bases. From germline, CDR1 is LNHDA and CDR2 SQIVND (reference sequence). CDR3 size: 14 residues. With V trimmed by 7 bases and J by 7 bases, 9 bases remained unmatched. CDR3 sequence reads: CASIPTGGWNEAFF. In DNA form, the CDR3 reads TGTGCCAGTATTCCGACAGGGGGCTGGAATGAAGCTTTCTTT. The full variable domain, completed using reference TRBV19 and TRBJ1-1, is DGGITQSPKYLFRKEGQNVTLSCEQNLNHDAMYWYRQDPGQGLRLIYYSQIVNDFQKGDIAEGYSVSREKKESFPLTVTSAQKNPTAFYLCASIPTGGWNEAFFGQGTRLTVV.

This clone was observed a single time. The chain is built from TRBV29-1 and TRBJ2-5; D is perhaps TRBD2 (7 bases). Germline V gene data show CDR1 as SQVTM and CDR2 as ANQGSEA. The CDR3 length is 16 residues. V lost 0 bases, J lost 7 bases, and 21 bases lay in between. As DNA, the CDR3 is TGCAGCGTTGAAGATTCGGGGGGCGGCGGCGCCTGGACCCAGTACTTC. Amino acids: CSVEDSGGGGAWTQYF. Drawing the rest from reference TRBV29-1 and TRBJ2-5, the complete variable domain is SAVISQKPSRDICQRGTSLTIQCQVDSQVTMMFWYRQQPGQSLTLIATANQGSEATYESGFVIDKFPISRPNLTFSTLTVSNMSPEDSSIYLCSVEDSGGGGAWTQYFGPGTRLLVL.

The chain employs TRBV7-9 and TRBJ2-7; D is perhaps TRBD1 (5 bases). The germline gives CDR1 SEHNR, CDR2 FQNEAQ (reference sequence). This CDR3 is built from 18 residues. The V gene lost 3 bases and the J gene lost 5 bases, with 26 bases spanning the gap. The DNA for the CDR3 is TGTGCCAGCAGCTTGTCACAGGCCATTACCCTAATAATCCACGAGCAGTACTTC. As protein: CASSLSQAITLIIHEQYF. Full variable domain (outside the CDR3, taken from reference TRBV7-9 and TRBJ2-7): DTGVSQNPRHKITKRGQNVTFRCDPISEHNRLYWYRQTLGQGPEFLTYFQNEAQLEKSRLLSDRFSAERPKGSFSTLEIQRTEQGDSAMYLCASSLSQAITLIIHEQYFGPGTRLTVT.

The V gene is TRBV9, the J gene TRBJ2-1, with TRBD2 matching 7 bases. Germline CDR1 SGDLS, CDR2 YYNGEE. The CDR3 covers 18 residues. V trimming: 0 bases; J trimming: 0 bases; junction bases outside the gene matches: 9. The CDR3 DNA is TGTGCCAGCAGCGTAGCTCAGGAAGGCGGGAGCTCCTACAATGAGCAGTTCTTC. This codes for CASSVAQEGGSSYNEQFF. The whole variable domain, remainder taken from reference TRBV9 and TRBJ2-1, is DSGVTQTPKHLITATGQRVTLRCSPRSGDLSVYWYQQSLDQGLQFLIQYYNGEERAKGNILERFSAQQFPDLHSELNLSSLELGDSALYFCASSVAQEGGSSYNEQFFGPGTRLTVL.

V and J are TRBV5-1 and TRBJ2-2, with D possibly TRBD2 on 5 matching bases. In germline, CDR1 is SGHRS, CDR2 YFSETQ. The CDR3 consists of 14 residues. Deletions cut 4 bases from V and 3 bases from J, with 10 bases between. The CDR3 sequence: CASSPGVYTGELFF. The CDR3 DNA reads TGCGCCAGCAGCCCCGGGGTGTACACCGGGGAGCTGTTTTTT.

The chain couples TRBV7-2 to TRBJ1-4; TRBD1 agrees at 9 bases. Germline CDR1 is SGHTA and CDR2 is FQGNSA. The CDR3 spans 15 residues. After removal of 2 bases from V and 5 bases from J, the junction contained 3 bases not matched to a gene. CDR3 sequence (DNA): TGTGCCAGCAGCTTACAGGACAGGGGAAATGAAAAACTGTTTTTT. Translating it yields CASSLQDRGNEKLFF. Full variable domain (rest looked up from reference TRBV7-2 and TRBJ1-4): GAGVSQSPSNKVTEKGKDVELRCDPISGHTALYWYRQSLGQGLEFLIYFQGNSAPDKSGLPSDRFSAERTGGSVSTLTIQRTQQEDSAVYLCASSLQDRGNEKLFFGSGTQLSVL.

This chain connects TRBV6-1 to TRBJ1-1; D unclear. Trimming removed 2 bases at V and 7 bases at J, with 8 bases between. The CDR3 totals 12 residues. Germline V gives CDR1 MNHNS, CDR2 SASEGT. The CDR3 spells CASSESRDEAFF. CDR3 in DNA: TGTGCCAGCAGTGAAAGCCGAGATGAAGCTTTCTTT.